The 30 T cell receptor beta chains below come from one sample, sequenced in a study of blood T cells in healthy people across ages. The authors ran a second PCR of about 6 to 11 cycles using a sample-barcoded 5' primer and a J-beta primer mix. TCRdb independently ran MiXCR on the 5' RACE reads; one entry per CDR3 protein. Of 700,000 to 900,000 distinct CDR3 sequences listed, 25% to 30% were seen once; the top ten hold over 2.5%. The same specimen was also included in a second study, on T cells of mothers and their children.

The sequenced sample consisted of blood. These receptor sequences come from a boy aged 10-17 years in good health.

This sequence joins TRBV28 and TRBJ2-7; D unresolved. V was clipped by 1 base and J by 2 bases, with 15 bases between them. The germline V gene encodes CDR1 MDHEN and CDR2 SYDVKM. The CDR3 length is 16 residues. CDR3 protein: CASSLYLPTATYEQYF. The CDR3 region has the DNA TGTGCCAGCAGTTTATACCTCCCTACAGCAACCTACGAGCAGTACTTC. Combining the CDR3 with reference TRBV28 and TRBJ2-7 gives the whole variable domain DVKVTQSSRYLVKRTGEKVFLECVQDMDHENMFWYRQDPGLGLRLIYFSYDVKMKEKGDIPEGYSVSREKKERFSLILESASTNQTSMYLCASSLYLPTATYEQYFGPGTRLTVT.

The CDR3 DNA follows: TGCAGCTCGTCGGGGGATTGGGACAATGAGCAGTTCTTC. Amino acids: CSSSGDWDNEQFF. V gene TRBV29-1 combines with J gene TRBJ2-1; weak D call: TRBD2 (6 bases). This CDR3 comprises 13 residues. The V gene lost 8 bases and the J gene lost 5 bases, with 16 bases spanning the gap. Germline-derived CDR1 and CDR2 are SQVTM and ANQGSEA.

This clonotype was found a few times. The rearrangement links TRBV4-2 to TRBJ2-4, with D possibly being TRBD1 (6 bases). V lost 4 bases and J lost 13, with 14 bases in between. Germline CDR1 LGHNA, CDR2 YNFKEQ. The CDR3 totals 12 residues. The CDR3 spells CASSLPGAEQYF. The CDR3 DNA reads TGTGCCAGCAGCCTTCCAGGGGCAGAACAGTACTTC.

In its sample, this clonotype was seen a few times. J is TRBJ2-5 and V is TRBV28; weak D call: TRBD2 (7 bases). The CDR3 totals 12 residues. Germline CDR1 reads MDHEN; CDR2 reads SYDVKM. With 4 bases removed from V and 10 bases from J, the gap between germline ends came to 13 bases. This CDR3 is CASSSKGGGQYF. As DNA, the CDR3 is TGTGCCAGCAGTTCCAAAGGGGGGGGCCAGTACTTC.

This clonotype was counted only a few times. The gene calls are TRBV5-1 and TRBJ1-1; no firm D call. Germline CDR1 reads SGHRS; CDR2 reads YFSETQ. The CDR3 sequence is 16 residues long. Trimming pared 3 bases from V and 1 base from J, leaving 16 bases between. The CDR3 region has the DNA TGCGCCAGCAGCTATAATGCCGGGAGAACGAACACTGAAGCTTTCTTT. Its translation: CASSYNAGRTNTEAFF.

This clonotype was detected once. This chain connects TRBV2 to TRBJ2-6; a weak D match, TRBD1 (5 bases). Germline V gene sequence: CDR1 SNHLY, CDR2 FYNNEI. CDR3 length equals 14 residues. Trimming removed 8 bases at V and 0 bases at J, with 8 bases between. CDR3 sequence: CASGQDSGANVLTF. CDR3 DNA sequence: TGTGCCAGCGGACAAGACTCTGGGGCCAACGTCCTGACTTTC. Full variable domain (remainder filled in from reference TRBV2 and TRBJ2-6): EPEVTQTPSHQVTQMGQEVILRCVPISNHLYFYWYRQILGQKVEFLVSFYNNEISEKSEIFDDQFSVERPDGSNFTLKIRSTKLEDSAMYFCASGQDSGANVLTFGAGSRLTVL.

The table lists this clonotype with a few counts. The chain couples TRBV9 to TRBJ2-5, with 8 bases fitting TRBD2. Germline assignment: CDR1 SGDLS and CDR2 YYNGEE. There are 15 residues in the CDR3. J lost 4 bases, V lost 2 bases, and 7 bases had no gene match. The CDR3 DNA reads as TGTGCCAGCAGCGTCGGAGCGGGGGAGGCAGAGACCCAGTACTTC. Amino acids: CASSVGAGEAETQYF.

The chain links TRBV2 to TRBJ1-2; the D is unclear. Germline lookup yields CDR1 SNHLY and CDR2 FYNNEI. V gave up 6 bases and J gave up 4 bases, with 15 bases separating them. The CDR3 consists of 14 residues. CDR3 amino acids: CASRDTEGSYGYTF. In nucleotides, the CDR3 is TGTGCCAGCAGGGATACAGAGGGTAGCTATGGCTACACCTTC. The full variable domain, rest sourced from reference TRBV2 and TRBJ1-2, is EPEVTQTPSHQVTQMGQEVILRCVPISNHLYFYWYRQILGQKVEFLVSFYNNEISEKSEIFDDQFSVERPDGSNFTLKIRSTKLEDSAMYFCASRDTEGSYGYTFGSGTRLTVV.

The genes are TRBV6-1 and TRBJ2-7; no firm D call. The J call may not be correct, given that the DNA end is closer to TRBJ2-1. This CDR3 contains 16 residues. CDR1 is MNHNS, CDR2 SASEGT, per germline. The CDR3 sequence is CASSEEIGRLNNEQFF. The CDR3 bases are TGTGCCAGCAGTGAAGAAATCGGTCGGCTGAACAATGAGCAGTTCTTC.

CDR3 nucleotide sequence: TGTGCCACCAGCAGAGCTAAGTCGGATACGCAGTATTTT. Residues: CATSRAKSDTQYF. The chain has TRBV15 and TRBJ2-3, with no clear D. Trimming shortened V by 1 base and J by 6 bases, and 8 bases separated the two germline ends. The germline gives CDR1 LNHNV, CDR2 YYDKDF (reference sequence). This CDR3 has 13 amino acids.

This chain links TRBV5-1 with TRBJ1-3, with no clear D. V lost 0 bases to trimming and J lost 4 bases, with 23 bases between them. The germline V gene encodes CDR1 SGHRS and CDR2 YFSETQ. The CDR3 runs 19 residues. CDR3 nucleotides: TGCGCCAGCAGCTTGGAGGGTTGGGGTGACTCCATACCGGGAAACACCATATATTTT. Amino acid sequence: CASSLEGWGDSIPGNTIYF.

In its sample, this clonotype was seen a few times. This chain connects TRBV10-3 to TRBJ2-2; no firm D call. Germline assignment: CDR1 ENHRY and CDR2 SYGVKD. Trimming removed 7 bases at V and 2 bases at J, with 5 bases between. The CDR3 has 12 amino acids. The CDR3 reads CAIKENTGELFF. In DNA, the CDR3 is TGTGCCATCAAGGAAAACACCGGGGAGCTGTTTTTT.

The chain carries TRBV2 and TRBJ2-4, with a weak D call TRBD1 (5 bases). V gave up 9 bases and J gave up 0 bases, with 24 bases separating them. CDR3 size: 18 residues. Per germline, CDR1 SNHLY and CDR2 FYNNEI. CDR3 DNA sequence: TGTGCCAGTCAGGGTTCGATTGGGCAGACGACAGCCAAAAACATTCAGTACTTC. This encodes CASQGSIGQTTAKNIQYF.

The J gene is TRBJ1-2, the V gene TRBV7-6; D unclear. CDR3 size: 13 residues. CDR1 is SGHVS and CDR2 is FNYEAQ in the germline V gene. Trimming cost V 1 base and J 1 base, with 4 bases left between them. The CDR3 reads CASSLGFNYGYTF. The CDR3 DNA reads as TGTGCCAGCAGCTTAGGGTTTAACTATGGCTACACCTTC.

This clonotype was observed a few times. This sequence joins TRBV7-9 and TRBJ2-5, with 9 bases identical to TRBD2. Looked up from germline, CDR1 is SEHNR and CDR2 is FQNEAQ (reference sequence). The trim removed 1 base at V and 2 bases at J, leaving 5 bases unmatched. The CDR3 has 16 amino acids. CDR3 protein: CASSLGTSGQQETQYF. The CDR3 nucleotides read TGTGCCAGCAGCTTAGGAACTAGCGGGCAGCAAGAGACCCAGTACTTC. The whole variable domain, filled in from reference TRBV7-9 and TRBJ2-5, reads DTGVSQNPRHKITKRGQNVTFRCDPISEHNRLYWYRQTLGQGPEFLTYFQNEAQLEKSRLLSDRFSAERPKGSFSTLEIQRTEQGDSAMYLCASSLGTSGQQETQYFGPGTRLLVL.

The sample holds a few counts of this clonotype. This chain links TRBV12-3 or TRBV12-4 with TRBJ1-4; D gene ambiguous. V lost 9 bases to trimming and J lost 4 bases, with 15 bases between them. The CDR3 spans 14 residues. This CDR3 is CASGPGRNNEKLFF. DNA of the CDR3: TGTGCCAGTGGACCTGGCAGGAATAATGAAAAACTGTTTTTT.

This clonotype appeared a single time. The chain combines TRBV27 with TRBJ1-2; no clear D gene. The V gene lost 2 bases and the J gene lost 4 bases, with 8 bases spanning the gap. CDR1 and CDR2 from the germline V gene are MNHEY and SMNVEV (reference sequence). This CDR3 comprises 13 residues. In DNA, the CDR3 is TGTGCCAGCAGTTTAAGTCCTTCCTATGGCTACACCTTC. It translates to CASSLSPSYGYTF.

CDR3 sequence: CASSFGAGGRTGELFF. CDR3 in DNA: TGTGCCAGCAGTTTTGGAGCGGGGGGGCGGACCGGGGAGCTGTTTTTT. V and J are TRBV12-3 or TRBV12-4 and TRBJ2-2; TRBD2 agrees at 10 bases. J gave up 5 bases and V 3 bases, and 6 bases lay outside the gene matches. CDR3 length: 16 residues.

The rearrangement links TRBV6-5 to TRBJ2-5, with D possibly matching TRBD2 (6 bases). CDR3 size: 14 residues. Germline loops: CDR1 MNHEY, CDR2 SVGAGI. Trimming took 2 bases from V and 2 from J, leaving 9 bases between them. DNA for the CDR3: TGTGCCAGCAGTTACAGTGCGGGACAAGAGACCCAGTACTTC. Its translation is CASSYSAGQETQYF.

This clonotype was recorded a few times. The rearrangement joins TRBV6-5 to TRBJ2-7; no clear D gene. Germline CDR1 MNHEY, CDR2 SVGAGI. Trimming removed 2 bases from V and 3 bases from J, with 11 bases in between. The CDR3 sequence is 14 residues long. In DNA, the CDR3 is TGTGCCAGCAGTTACGGCGGCAGTTTCTACGAGCAGTACTTC. Translated: CASSYGGSFYEQYF.

V and J are TRBV28 and TRBJ2-6; D is possibly TRBD1 (6 bases). The V end was cut by 7 bases, the J end by 1 base, with 11 bases between. There are 15 residues in the CDR3. Germline V gene data show CDR1 as MDHEN and CDR2 as SYDVKM. The CDR3 protein is CASTRGHSGANVLTF. The CDR3 coding sequence is TGTGCCAGCACCAGGGGTCATTCTGGGGCCAACGTCCTGACTTTC.

V gene TRBV2 combines with J gene TRBJ1-1; weak D call: TRBD1 (5 bases). Germline V gives CDR1 SNHLY, CDR2 FYNNEI. V was cut by 8 bases and J by 5 bases, with 15 bases left in between. This CDR3 contains 13 residues. CDR3 nucleotide sequence: TGTGCCAGCGGGACCTCGGAAGGGACTGAAGCTTTCTTT. Amino acids: CASGTSEGTEAFF. Full variable domain (rest looked up from reference TRBV2 and TRBJ1-1): EPEVTQTPSHQVTQMGQEVILRCVPISNHLYFYWYRQILGQKVEFLVSFYNNEISEKSEIFDDQFSVERPDGSNFTLKIRSTKLEDSAMYFCASGTSEGTEAFFGQGTRLTVV.

This chain connects TRBV5-1 to TRBJ2-7; unclear D gene. This CDR3 has 11 residues. Germline V CDR1 and CDR2: SGHRS, YFSETQ. The germline V and J ends were trimmed by 0 bases and 7 bases, with 5 bases remaining between them. The CDR3 sequence is CASSLAEEQYF. The CDR3 DNA follows: TGCGCCAGCAGCTTGGCCGAAGAGCAGTACTTC.

This CDR3 reads CAIRVDRGYQETQYF. CDR3 in DNA: TGTGCCATCAGGGTGGACAGGGGGTACCAAGAGACCCAGTACTTC. This chain uses TRBV10-3 with TRBJ2-5, with 10 bases aligning to TRBD1. From germline, CDR1 is ENHRY and CDR2 SYGVKD. V trimming: 6 bases; J trimming: 0 bases; junction bases outside the gene matches: 4. There are 15 residues in the CDR3.

This chain uses TRBV5-1 with TRBJ1-2; possibly TRBD1 for D (5 bases). CDR3 length: 15 residues. Germline assignment: CDR1 SGHRS and CDR2 YFSETQ. V lost 4 bases and J lost 4, with 17 bases in between. The chain's CDR3 is CASSPLGEGSYGYTF. CDR3 sequence (DNA): TGCGCCAGCAGCCCCTTAGGGGAGGGAAGCTATGGCTACACCTTC.

The V and J genes are TRBV5-1 and TRBJ2-4; D tentatively fits TRBD1 or TRBD2 (6 bases each). In germline, CDR1 is SGHRS, CDR2 YFSETQ. Trimming stripped 5 bases from V and 5 bases from J, with 11 bases between. This CDR3 spans 13 amino acids. This chain's CDR3 is CASRQGGENIQYF. For the CDR3, the DNA is TGCGCCAGCAGACAGGGCGGGGAAAACATTCAGTACTTC.

This clonotype was detected only a few times. The chain couples TRBV20-1 to TRBJ2-3; TRBD1 matches 7 bases. This CDR3 contains 15 residues. V shed 5 bases and J 0 bases; nucleotides not matched to a gene: 8. Germline V gene data show CDR1 as DFQATT and CDR2 as SNEGSKA (reference sequence). The CDR3 region is CSASSDRISTDTQYF. CDR3 sequence (DNA): TGCAGTGCTTCGTCGGACAGGATTAGCACAGATACGCAGTATTTT.

The J gene is TRBJ2-5, the V gene TRBV29-1; weak D call: TRBD1 (6 bases). The length of the CDR3 is 12 residues. V lost 6 bases and J lost 2, with 10 bases in between. Germline CDR1 and CDR2: SQVTM and ANQGSEA. The CDR3 sequence: CSVWTAQETQYF. CDR3 in DNA: TGCAGCGTATGGACAGCACAAGAGACCCAGTACTTC.

In its sample, this clonotype was seen many times. The chain uses TRBV12-3 or TRBV12-4 and TRBJ2-3; no reliable D call. V gave up 6 bases and J gave up 6 bases, with 10 bases separating them. This CDR3 is 12 amino acids long. CDR3 loop: CASSILGDTQYF. In nucleotides, the CDR3 is TGTGCCAGCAGCATTCTCGGGGATACGCAGTATTTT.

V gene TRBV5-1 combines with J gene TRBJ2-3; the D is unclear. The CDR3 is 12 residues long. Looked up from germline, CDR1 is SGHRS and CDR2 is YFSETQ. Trimming left V 3 bases short and J 6 bases short, with 8 bases between. CDR3 coding DNA: TGCGCCAGCAGCTCGGCCCCGGATACGCAGTATTTT. Translation: CASSSAPDTQYF.